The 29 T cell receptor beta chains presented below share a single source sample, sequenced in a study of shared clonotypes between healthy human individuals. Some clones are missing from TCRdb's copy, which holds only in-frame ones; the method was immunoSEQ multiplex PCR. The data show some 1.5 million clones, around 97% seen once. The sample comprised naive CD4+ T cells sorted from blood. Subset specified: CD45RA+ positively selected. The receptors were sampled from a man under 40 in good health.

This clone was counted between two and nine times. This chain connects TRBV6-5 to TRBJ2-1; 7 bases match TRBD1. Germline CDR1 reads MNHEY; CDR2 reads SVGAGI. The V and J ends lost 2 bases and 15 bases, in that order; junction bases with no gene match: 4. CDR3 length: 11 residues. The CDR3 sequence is CASSYGTVRFF. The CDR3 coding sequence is TGTGCCAGCAGTTACGGGACAGTTCGGTTCTTC.

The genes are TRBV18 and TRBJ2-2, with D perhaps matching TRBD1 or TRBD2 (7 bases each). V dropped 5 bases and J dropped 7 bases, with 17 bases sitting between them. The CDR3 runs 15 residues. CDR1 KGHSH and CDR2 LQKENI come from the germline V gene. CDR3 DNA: TGTGCCAGCTCAAGCGGGACAGTTCGCAACGGGGAGCTGTTTTTT. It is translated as CASSSGTVRNGELFF.

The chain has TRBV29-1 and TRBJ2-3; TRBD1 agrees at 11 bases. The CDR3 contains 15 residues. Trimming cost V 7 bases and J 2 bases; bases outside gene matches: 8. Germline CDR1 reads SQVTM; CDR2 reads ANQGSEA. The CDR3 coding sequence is TGCAGCGCCCGACTTGGACAGGGGGCCACAGATACGCAGTATTTT. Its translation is CSARLGQGATDTQYF.

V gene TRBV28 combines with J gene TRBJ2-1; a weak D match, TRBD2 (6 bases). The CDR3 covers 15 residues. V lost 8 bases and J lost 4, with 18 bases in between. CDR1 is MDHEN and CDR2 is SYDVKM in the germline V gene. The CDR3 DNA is TGTGCCAGCGGGGAGGCAGGATCCTCATACAATGAGCAGTTCTTC. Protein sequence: CASGEAGSSYNEQFF.

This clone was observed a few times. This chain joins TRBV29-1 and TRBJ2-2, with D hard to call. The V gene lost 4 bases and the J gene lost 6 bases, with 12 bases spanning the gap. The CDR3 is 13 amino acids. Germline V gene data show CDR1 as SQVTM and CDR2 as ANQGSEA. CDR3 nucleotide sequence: TGCAGCGTTGCAGCACTTGGCGCCGGGGAGCTGTTTTTT. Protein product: CSVAALGAGELFF.

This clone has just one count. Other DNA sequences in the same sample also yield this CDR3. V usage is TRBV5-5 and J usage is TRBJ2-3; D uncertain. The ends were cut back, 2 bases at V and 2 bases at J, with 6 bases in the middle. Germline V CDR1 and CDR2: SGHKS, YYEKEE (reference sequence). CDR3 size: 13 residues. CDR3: CASSLDPTDTQYF. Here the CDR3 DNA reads TGTGCCAGCAGCTTAGACCCCACAGATACGCAGTATTTT.

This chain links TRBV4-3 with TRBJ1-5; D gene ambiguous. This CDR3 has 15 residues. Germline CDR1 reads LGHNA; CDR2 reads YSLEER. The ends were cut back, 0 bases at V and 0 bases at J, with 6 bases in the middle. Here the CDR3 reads CASSQDSDSNQPQHF. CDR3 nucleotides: TGCGCCAGCAGCCAAGACAGCGATAGCAATCAGCCCCAGCATTTT.

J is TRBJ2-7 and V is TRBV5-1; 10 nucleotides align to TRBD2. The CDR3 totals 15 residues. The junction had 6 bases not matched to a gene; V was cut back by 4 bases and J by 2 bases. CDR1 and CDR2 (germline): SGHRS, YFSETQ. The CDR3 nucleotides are TGCGCCAGCAGCGTGACTAGCGGGTTCCCCTACGAGCAGTACTTC. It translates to CASSVTSGFPYEQYF.

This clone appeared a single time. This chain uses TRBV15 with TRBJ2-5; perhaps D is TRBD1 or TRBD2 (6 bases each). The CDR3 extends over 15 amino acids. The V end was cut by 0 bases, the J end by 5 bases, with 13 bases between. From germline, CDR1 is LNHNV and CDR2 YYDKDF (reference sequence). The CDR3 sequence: CATSRDPGAYETQYF. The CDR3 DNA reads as TGTGCCACCAGCAGAGATCCGGGGGCTTATGAGACCCAGTACTTC.

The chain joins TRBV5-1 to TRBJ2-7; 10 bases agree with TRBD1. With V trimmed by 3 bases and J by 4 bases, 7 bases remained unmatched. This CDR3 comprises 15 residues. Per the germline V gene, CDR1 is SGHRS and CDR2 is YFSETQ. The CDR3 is CASSSPGQGVYEQYF. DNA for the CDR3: TGCGCCAGCAGCTCGCCAGGACAGGGGGTTTACGAGCAGTACTTC.

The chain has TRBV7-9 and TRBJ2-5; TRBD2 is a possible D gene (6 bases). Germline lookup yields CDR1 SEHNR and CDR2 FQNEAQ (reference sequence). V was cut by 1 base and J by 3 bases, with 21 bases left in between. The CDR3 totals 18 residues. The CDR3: CASSLDPLGRRSEETQYF. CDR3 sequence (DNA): TGTGCCAGCAGCTTAGACCCTTTGGGGAGGCGCAGTGAAGAGACCCAGTACTTC.

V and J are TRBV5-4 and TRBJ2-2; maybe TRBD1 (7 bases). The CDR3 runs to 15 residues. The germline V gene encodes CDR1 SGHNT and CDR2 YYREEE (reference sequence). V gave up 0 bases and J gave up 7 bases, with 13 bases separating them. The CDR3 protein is CASSLDAGGGGELFF. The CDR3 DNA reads TGTGCCAGCAGCTTGGATGCAGGGGGAGGCGGGGAGCTGTTTTTT.

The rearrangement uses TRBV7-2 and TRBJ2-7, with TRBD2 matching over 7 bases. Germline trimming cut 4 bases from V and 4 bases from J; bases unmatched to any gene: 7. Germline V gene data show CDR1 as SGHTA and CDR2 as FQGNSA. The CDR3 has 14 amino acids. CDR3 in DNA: TGTGCCAGCAGCTCTGGACTAGGTTGGTACGAGCAGTACTTC. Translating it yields CASSSGLGWYEQYF.

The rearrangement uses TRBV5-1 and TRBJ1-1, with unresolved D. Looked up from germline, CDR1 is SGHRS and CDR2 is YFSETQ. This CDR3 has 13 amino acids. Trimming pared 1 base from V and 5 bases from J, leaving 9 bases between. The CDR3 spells CASSLSPGTEAFF. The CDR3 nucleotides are TGCGCCAGCAGCTTGTCACCTGGGACTGAAGCTTTCTTT.

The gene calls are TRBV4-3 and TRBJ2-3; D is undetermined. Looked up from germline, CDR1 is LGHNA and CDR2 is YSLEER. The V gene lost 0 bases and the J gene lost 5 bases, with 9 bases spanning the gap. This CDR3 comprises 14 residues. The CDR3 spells CASSQDSMIDTQYF. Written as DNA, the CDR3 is TGCGCCAGCAGCCAAGATTCCATGATAGATACGCAGTATTTT.

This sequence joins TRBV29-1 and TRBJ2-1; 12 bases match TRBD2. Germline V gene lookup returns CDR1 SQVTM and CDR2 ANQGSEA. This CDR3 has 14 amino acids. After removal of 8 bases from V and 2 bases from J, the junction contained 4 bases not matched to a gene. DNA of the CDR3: TGCAGCTCTAGCGGGAGGGATACCTACAATGAGCAGTTCTTC. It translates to CSSSGRDTYNEQFF.

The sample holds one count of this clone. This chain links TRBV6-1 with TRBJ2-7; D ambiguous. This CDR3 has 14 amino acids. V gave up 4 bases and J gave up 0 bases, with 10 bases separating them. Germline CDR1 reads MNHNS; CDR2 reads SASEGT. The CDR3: CASSAALISYEQYF. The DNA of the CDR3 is TGTGCCAGCAGTGCCGCTCTAATCTCCTACGAGCAGTACTTC.

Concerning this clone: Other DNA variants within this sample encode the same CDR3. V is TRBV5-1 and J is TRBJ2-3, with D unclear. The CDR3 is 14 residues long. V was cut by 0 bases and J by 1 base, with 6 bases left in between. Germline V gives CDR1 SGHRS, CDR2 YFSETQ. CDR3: CASSLAGGTDTQYF. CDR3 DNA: TGCGCCAGCAGCTTGGCCGGCGGCACAGATACGCAGTATTTT.

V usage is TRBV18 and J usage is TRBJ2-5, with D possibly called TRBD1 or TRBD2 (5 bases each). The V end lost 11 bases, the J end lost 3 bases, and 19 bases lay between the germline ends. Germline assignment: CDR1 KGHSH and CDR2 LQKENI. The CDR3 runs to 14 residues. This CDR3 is CASTTGRTEETQYF. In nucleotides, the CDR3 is TGTGCCTCGACGACGGGACGAACCGAAGAGACCCAGTACTTC. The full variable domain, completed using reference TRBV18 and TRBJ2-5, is NAGVMQNPRHLVRRRGQEARLRCSPMKGHSHVYWYRQLPEEGLKFMVYLQKENIIDESGMPKERFSAEFPKEGPSILRIQQVVRGDSAAYFCASTTGRTEETQYFGPGTRLLVL.

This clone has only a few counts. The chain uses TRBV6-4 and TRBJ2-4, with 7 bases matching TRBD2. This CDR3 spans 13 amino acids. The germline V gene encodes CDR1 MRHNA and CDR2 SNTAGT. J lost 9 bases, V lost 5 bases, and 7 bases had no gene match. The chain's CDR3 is CASSLAERGIQYF. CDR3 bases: TGTGCCAGCAGTTTAGCGGAGCGGGGCATTCAGTACTTC.

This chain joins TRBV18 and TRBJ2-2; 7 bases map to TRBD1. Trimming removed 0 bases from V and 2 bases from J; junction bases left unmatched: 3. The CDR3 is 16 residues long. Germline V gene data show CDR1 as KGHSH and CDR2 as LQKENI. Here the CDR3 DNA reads TGTGCCAGCTCACCACCGGGACAGCAAAACACCGGGGAGCTGTTTTTT. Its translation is CASSPPGQQNTGELFF.

The CDR3 sequence is CSAYDRVDAFF. Here the CDR3 DNA reads TGCAGTGCTTACGACAGGGTGGATGCTTTCTTT. The chain links TRBV20-1 to TRBJ1-1, with 7 bases identical to TRBD1. Germline V gene lookup returns CDR1 DFQATT and CDR2 SNEGSKA (reference sequence). The CDR3 has 11 amino acids. The V segment lost 5 bases and the J segment 11 bases; nucleotides outside the gene matches: 8.

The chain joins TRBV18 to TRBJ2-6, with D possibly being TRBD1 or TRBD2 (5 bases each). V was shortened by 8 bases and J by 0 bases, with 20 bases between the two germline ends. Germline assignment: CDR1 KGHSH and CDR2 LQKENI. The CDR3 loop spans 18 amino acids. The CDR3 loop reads CASTNQGPPLSGANVLTF. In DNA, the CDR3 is TGTGCCAGCACCAATCAGGGACCTCCCCTCTCTGGGGCCAACGTCCTGACTTTC.

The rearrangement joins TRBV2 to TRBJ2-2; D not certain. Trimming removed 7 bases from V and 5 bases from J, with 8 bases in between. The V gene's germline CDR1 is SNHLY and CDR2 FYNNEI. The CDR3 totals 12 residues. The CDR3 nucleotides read TGTGCCAGCACTGAGGCGACCGGGGAGCTGTTTTTT. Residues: CASTEATGELFF.

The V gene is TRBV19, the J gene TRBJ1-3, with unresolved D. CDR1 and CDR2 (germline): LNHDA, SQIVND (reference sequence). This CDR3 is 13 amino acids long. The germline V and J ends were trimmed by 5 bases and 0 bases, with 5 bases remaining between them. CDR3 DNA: TGTGCCAGTAGTTTGCCCTCTGGAAACACCATATATTTT. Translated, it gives CASSLPSGNTIYF. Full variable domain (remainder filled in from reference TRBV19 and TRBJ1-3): DGGITQSPKYLFRKEGQNVTLSCEQNLNHDAMYWYRQDPGQGLRLIYYSQIVNDFQKGDIAEGYSVSREKKESFPLTVTSAQKNPTAFYLCASSLPSGNTIYFGEGSWLTVV.

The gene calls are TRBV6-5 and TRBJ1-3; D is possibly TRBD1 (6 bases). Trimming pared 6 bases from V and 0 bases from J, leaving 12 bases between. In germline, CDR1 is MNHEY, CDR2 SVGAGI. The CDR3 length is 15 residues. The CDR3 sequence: CASREQGRSGNTIYF. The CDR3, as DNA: TGTGCCAGCAGGGAACAGGGACGCTCTGGAAACACCATATATTTT.

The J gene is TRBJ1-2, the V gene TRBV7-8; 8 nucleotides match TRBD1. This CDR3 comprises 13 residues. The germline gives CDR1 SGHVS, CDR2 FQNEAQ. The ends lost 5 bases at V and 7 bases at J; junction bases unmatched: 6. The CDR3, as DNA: TGTGCCAGCAGCAAGGACAGGGCGGCTGGCTACACCTTC. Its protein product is CASSKDRAAGYTF.

CDR3 loop: CASSGTGYGYTF. The CDR3 region has the DNA TGTGCCAGCAGCGGGACAGGCTATGGCTACACCTTC. V gene TRBV11-2 combines with J gene TRBJ1-2; 8 bases map to TRBD1. The CDR3 covers 12 residues. With V trimmed by 5 bases and J by 4 bases, 0 bases remained unmatched. The germline V gene has CDR1 SGHAT and CDR2 FQNNGV.

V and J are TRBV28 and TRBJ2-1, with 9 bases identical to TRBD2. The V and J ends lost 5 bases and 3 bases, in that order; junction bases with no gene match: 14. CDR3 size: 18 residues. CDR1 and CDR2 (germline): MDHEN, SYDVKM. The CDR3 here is CASSPRVGLAGHYNEQFF. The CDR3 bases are TGTGCCAGCAGTCCTAGGGTGGGGCTAGCGGGGCACTACAATGAGCAGTTCTTC.